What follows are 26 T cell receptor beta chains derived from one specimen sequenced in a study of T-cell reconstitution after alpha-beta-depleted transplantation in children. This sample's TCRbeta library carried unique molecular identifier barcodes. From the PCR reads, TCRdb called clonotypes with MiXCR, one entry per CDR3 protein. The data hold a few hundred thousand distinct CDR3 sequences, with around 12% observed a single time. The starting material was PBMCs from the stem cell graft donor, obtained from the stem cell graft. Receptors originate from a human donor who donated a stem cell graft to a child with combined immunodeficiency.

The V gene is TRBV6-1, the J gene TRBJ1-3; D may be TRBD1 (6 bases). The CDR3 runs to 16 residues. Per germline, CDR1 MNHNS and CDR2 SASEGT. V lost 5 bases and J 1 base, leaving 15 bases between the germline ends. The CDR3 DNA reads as TGTGCCAGCAGTCTGGTAGGGGGGGGGTCTGGAAACACCATATATTTT. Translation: CASSLVGGGSGNTIYF.

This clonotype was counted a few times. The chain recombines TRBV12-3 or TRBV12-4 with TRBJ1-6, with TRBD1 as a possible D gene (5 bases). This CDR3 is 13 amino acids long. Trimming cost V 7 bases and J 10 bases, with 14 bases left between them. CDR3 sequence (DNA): TGTGCCAGCACCTTGGGGGGTAGCTCACCCCTCCACTTT. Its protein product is CASTLGGSSPLHF.

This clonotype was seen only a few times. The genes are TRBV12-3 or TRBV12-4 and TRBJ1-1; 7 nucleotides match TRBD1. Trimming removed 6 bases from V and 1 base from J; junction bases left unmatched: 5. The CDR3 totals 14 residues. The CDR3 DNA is TGTGCCAGCAGGGTAGGGGGCCCGAACACTGAAGCTTTCTTT. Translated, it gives CASRVGGPNTEAFF.

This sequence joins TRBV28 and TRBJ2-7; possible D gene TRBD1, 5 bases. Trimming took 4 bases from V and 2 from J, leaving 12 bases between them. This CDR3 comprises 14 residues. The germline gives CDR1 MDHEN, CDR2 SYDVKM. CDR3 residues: CASSSHYRTYEQYF. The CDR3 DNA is TGTGCCAGCAGTTCCCACTACAGGACCTACGAGCAGTACTTC.

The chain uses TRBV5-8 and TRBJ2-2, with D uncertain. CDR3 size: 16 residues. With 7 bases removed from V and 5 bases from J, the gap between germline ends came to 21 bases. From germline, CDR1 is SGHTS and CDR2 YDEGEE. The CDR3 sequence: CASCSEWDSRTGELFF. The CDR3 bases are TGTGCCAGCTGTTCCGAATGGGATTCCCGGACCGGGGAGCTGTTTTTT.

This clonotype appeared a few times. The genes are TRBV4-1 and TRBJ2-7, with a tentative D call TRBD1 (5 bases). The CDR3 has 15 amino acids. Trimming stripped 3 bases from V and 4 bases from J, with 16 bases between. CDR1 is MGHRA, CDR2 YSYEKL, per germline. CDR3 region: CASSHADTPKYEQYF. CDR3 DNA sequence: TGCGCCAGCAGCCATGCGGACACCCCAAAGTACGAGCAGTACTTC.

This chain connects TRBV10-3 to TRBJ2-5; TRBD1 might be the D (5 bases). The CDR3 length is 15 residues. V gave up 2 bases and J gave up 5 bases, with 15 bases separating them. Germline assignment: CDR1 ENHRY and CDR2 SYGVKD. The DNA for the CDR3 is TGTGCCATCAGTGAGAGAGACAGCCAAGCTGAGACCCAGTACTTC. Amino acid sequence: CAISERDSQAETQYF.

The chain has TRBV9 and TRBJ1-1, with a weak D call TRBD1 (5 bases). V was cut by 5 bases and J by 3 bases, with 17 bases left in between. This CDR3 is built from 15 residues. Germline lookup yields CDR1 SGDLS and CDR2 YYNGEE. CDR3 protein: CASRDTGRGDTEAFF. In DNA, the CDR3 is TGTGCCAGCAGGGATACAGGTCGTGGGGACACTGAAGCTTTCTTT.

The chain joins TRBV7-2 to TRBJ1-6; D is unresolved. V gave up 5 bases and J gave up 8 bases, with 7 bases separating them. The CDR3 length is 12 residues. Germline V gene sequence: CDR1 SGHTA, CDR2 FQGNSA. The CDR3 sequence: CASSHPDSPLHF. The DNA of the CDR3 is TGTGCCAGCAGCCATCCTGATTCACCCCTCCACTTT.

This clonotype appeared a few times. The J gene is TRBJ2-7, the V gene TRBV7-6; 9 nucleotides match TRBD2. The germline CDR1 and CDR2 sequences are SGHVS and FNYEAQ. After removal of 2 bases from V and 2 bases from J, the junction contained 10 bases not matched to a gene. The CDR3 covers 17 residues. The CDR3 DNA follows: TGTGCCAGCAGCTTACTGACTAGCGGAGAGAAACCCTACGAGCAGTACTTC. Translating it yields CASSLLTSGEKPYEQYF.

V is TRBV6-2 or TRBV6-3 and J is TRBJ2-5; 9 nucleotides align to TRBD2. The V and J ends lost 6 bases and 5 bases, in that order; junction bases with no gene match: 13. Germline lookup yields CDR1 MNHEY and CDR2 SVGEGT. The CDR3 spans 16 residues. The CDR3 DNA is TGTGCCAGCAGAGCCCCTAAGAGCGGGAGGATTGAGACCCAGTACTTC. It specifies CASRAPKSGRIETQYF.

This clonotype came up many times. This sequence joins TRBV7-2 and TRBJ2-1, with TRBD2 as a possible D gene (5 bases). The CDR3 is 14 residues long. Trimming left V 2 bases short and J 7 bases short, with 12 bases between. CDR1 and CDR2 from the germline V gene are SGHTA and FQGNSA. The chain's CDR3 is CASSLHPSWNEQFF. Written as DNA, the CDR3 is TGTGCCAGCAGCTTACACCCTAGCTGGAATGAGCAGTTCTTC.

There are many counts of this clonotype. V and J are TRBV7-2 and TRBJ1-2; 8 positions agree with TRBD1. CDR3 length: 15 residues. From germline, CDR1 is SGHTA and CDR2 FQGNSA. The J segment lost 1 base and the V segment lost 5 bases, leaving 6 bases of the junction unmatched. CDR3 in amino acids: CASSVSGGVNYGYTF. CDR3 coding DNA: TGTGCCAGCAGCGTTTCAGGGGGCGTTAACTATGGCTACACCTTC.

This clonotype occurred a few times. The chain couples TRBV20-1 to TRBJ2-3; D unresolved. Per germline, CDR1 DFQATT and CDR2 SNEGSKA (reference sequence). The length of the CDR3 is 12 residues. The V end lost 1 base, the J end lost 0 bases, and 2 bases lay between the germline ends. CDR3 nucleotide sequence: TGCAGTGCTAGAGCAAGCACAGATACGCAGTATTTT. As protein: CSARASTDTQYF.

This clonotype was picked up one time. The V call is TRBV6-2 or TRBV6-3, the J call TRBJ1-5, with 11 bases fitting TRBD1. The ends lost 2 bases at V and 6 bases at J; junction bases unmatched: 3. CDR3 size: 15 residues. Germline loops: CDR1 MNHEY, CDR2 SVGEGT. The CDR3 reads CASSYGDRGVQPQHF. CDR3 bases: TGTGCCAGCAGTTACGGGGACAGGGGGGTTCAGCCCCAGCATTTT.

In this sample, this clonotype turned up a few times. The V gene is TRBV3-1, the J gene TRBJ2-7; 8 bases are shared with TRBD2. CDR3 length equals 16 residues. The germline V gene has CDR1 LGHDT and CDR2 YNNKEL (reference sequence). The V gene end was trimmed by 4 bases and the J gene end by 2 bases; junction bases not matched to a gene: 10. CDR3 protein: CASSLIAGTVPYEQYF. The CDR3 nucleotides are TGTGCCAGCAGCCTAATAGCGGGGACGGTCCCCTACGAGCAGTACTTC.

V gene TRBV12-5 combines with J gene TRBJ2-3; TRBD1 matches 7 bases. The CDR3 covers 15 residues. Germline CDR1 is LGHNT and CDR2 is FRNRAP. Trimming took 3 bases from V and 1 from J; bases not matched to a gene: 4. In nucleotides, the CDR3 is TGTGCTAGTGGTTTAGAGACAGGGCGCACAGATACGCAGTATTTT. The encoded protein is CASGLETGRTDTQYF.

The CDR3 sequence is CASSLVYSSTDTQYF. The CDR3 coding sequence is TGTGCCAGCAGCTTAGTGTACTCAAGCACAGATACGCAGTATTTT. The rearrangement links TRBV11-2 to TRBJ2-3; D unresolved. The CDR3 has 15 amino acids. The germline V and J ends were trimmed by 1 base and 0 bases, with 8 bases remaining between them. Germline lookup yields CDR1 SGHAT and CDR2 FQNNGV.

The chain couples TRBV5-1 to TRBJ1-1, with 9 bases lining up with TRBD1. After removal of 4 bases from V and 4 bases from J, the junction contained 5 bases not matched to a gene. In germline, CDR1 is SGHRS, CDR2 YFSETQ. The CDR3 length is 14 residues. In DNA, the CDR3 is TGCGCCAGCAGCCCAGGGACAGGGCGCACTGAAGCTTTCTTT. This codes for CASSPGTGRTEAFF.

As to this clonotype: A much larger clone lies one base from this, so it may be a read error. The CDR3: CASGGLAGGDNEQFF. In nucleotides, the CDR3 is TGTGCCAGCGGCGGACTAGCGGGAGGGGACAATGAGCAGTTCTTC. The genes are TRBV12-3 or TRBV12-4 and TRBJ2-1, with 15 positions matching TRBD2. The CDR3 totals 15 residues. Trimming removed 8 bases from V and 5 bases from J; junction bases left unmatched: 4.

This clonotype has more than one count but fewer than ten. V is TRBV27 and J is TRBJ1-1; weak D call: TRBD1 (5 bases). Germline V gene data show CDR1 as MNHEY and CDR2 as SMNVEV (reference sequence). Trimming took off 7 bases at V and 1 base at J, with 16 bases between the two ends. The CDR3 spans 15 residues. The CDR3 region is CASTLVGGWNTEAFF. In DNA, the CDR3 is TGTGCCAGCACCCTAGTGGGGGGATGGAACACTGAAGCTTTCTTT.

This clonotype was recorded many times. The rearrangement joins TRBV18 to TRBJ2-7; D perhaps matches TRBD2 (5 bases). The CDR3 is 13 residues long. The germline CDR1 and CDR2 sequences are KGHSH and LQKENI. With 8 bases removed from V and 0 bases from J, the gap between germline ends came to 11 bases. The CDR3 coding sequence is TGTGCCAGCAGCCCCGGAGGCTCCTACGAGCAGTACTTC. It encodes CASSPGGSYEQYF.

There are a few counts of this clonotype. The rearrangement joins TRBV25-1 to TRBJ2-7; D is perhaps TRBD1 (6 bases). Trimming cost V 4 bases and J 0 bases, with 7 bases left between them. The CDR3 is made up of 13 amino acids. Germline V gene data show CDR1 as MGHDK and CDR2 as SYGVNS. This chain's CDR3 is CASSGDNSYEQYF. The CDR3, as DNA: TGTGCCAGCAGTGGGGACAACTCCTACGAGCAGTACTTC.

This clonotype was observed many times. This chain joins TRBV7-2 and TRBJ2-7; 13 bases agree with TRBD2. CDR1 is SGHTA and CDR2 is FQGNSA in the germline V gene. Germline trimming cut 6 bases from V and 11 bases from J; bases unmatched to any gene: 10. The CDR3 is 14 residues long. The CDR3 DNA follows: TGTGCCAGCAGTCCCGGACTAGCGGGAGTTGGGGAGTACTTC. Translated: CASSPGLAGVGEYF.

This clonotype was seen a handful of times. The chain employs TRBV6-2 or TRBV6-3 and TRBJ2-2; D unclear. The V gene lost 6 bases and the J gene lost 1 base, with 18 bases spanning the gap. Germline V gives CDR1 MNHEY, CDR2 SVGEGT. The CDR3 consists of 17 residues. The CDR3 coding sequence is TGTGCCAGCAGAACAGTCGAGTACCGAGGGAACACCGGGGAGCTGTTTTTT. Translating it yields CASRTVEYRGNTGELFF.

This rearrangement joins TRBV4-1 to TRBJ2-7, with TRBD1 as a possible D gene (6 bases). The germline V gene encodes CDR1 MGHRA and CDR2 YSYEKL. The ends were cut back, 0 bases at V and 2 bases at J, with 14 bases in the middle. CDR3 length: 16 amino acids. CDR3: CASSQEGDTGTYEQYF. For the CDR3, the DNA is TGCGCCAGCAGCCAAGAGGGTGATACAGGGACCTACGAGCAGTACTTC.